The sequence of this T cell receptor (beta chain) was determined in a study of T cell repertoires in cytomegalovirus infection. Study as a whole: Through public TCR beta signatures, both CMV infection and matching HLA type were indicated. Notes on the study in general: HLA-C-restricted CMV-specific TCR beta clonotypes were dominant in the ex vivo response.

Remarks on this clonotype: Its target is not known.

TCRdb ran MiXCR on the reads and lists one entry per CDR3 protein. Among under 450,000 distinct CDR3 sequences listed, approximately 30% were seen once. J gave up 7 bases and V 6 bases, and 8 bases lay outside the gene matches. The CDR3 is 13 residues long. Looked up from germline, CDR1 is SQVTM and CDR2 is ANQGSEA. This specimen was cultured PBMCs, taken from culture after CMV antigen stimulation. The chain recombines TRBV29-1 with TRBJ2-1, with TRBD2 identical over 8 bases. This TCR derives from a human donor in good health (CMV status not recorded). Some clones in this sample may be carry-over from other donors' samples. The CDR3 is CSVLGLVGNEQFF. In DNA form, the CDR3 reads TGCAGCGTGCTGGGACTAGTGGGGAATGAGCAGTTCTTC.